This note documents a single TCR beta chain sequence. This sample stems from a study of glioma-infiltrating T cells after dendritic cell vaccination. Measured with immunoSEQ multiplex PCR; TCRdb has only the in-frame clones, and not every one. The sample carries about 82,000 clones, about 87% recorded once. V lost 6 bases and J lost 4; bases outside the gene matches: 5. In germline, CDR1 is SNHLY, CDR2 FYNNEI. The CDR3 consists of 15 residues. The sequencing used blood, collected before dendritic cell vaccination. This receptor was identified in a human donor with glioblastoma. The V call is TRBV2, the J call TRBJ2-7, with 14 nucleotides matching TRBD2. The CDR3 reads CASRRTSGRSYEQYF. CDR3 bases: TGTGCCAGCAGAAGGACTAGCGGGAGGTCATACGAGCAGTACTTC.